This passage covers 2 T cell receptor beta chains from one sample sequenced in a study of PD-1 blockade in classical Hodgkin lymphoma. The protocol was immunoSEQ multiplex PCR, while the TCRdb copy is restricted to in-frame clones and leaves out a portion. The repertoire has roughly 60,000 clones, 85% to 90% of them found once; the top ten carry around 5.4%. All the patients suffered relapse after autologous stem cell transplantation, and brentuximab vedotin exposure differed. Sample: peripheral blood mononuclear cells (PBMCs), taken before the second cycle of nivolumab. These receptors were obtained from a human donor with classical Hodgkin lymphoma.

The V and J genes are TRBV7-2 and TRBJ1-6; maybe TRBD1 (5 bases). The CDR3 contains 15 residues. Trimming stripped 0 bases from V and 6 bases from J, with 9 bases between. Germline V gene data show CDR1 as SGHTA and CDR2 as FQGNSA. CDR3 sequence reads: CASSLAPGGNSPLHF. DNA of the CDR3: TGTGCCAGCAGCTTAGCCCCCGGGGGTAATTCACCCCTCCACTTT.

This chain joins TRBV7-6 and TRBJ2-6; D tentatively reads TRBD1 or TRBD2 (7 bases each). V lost 0 bases to trimming and J lost 1 base, with 19 bases between them. CDR3 size: 20 residues. Germline CDR1 reads SGHVS; CDR2 reads FNYEAQ. DNA for the CDR3: TGTGCCAGCAGCTTAGCGGTACAGGGGAGGGGGAGATCTGGGGCCAACGTCCTGACTTTC. Protein sequence: CASSLAVQGRGRSGANVLTF.